Below are 17 T cell receptor beta chains sequenced from a single sample in a study of shared clonotypes between healthy human individuals. The assay was immunoSEQ multiplex PCR, and TCRdb's table has in-frame clones only and misses some. The table has approximately 2,000,000 clones, under 95% seen once. The sample consisted of naive CD4+ T cells from PBMCs. Described subset: CD45RA+ positively selected. The receptors come from a man between 18 and 35 years old in good health. Some clones in this sample may be carry-over from other donors' samples.

The genes are TRBV29-1 and TRBJ2-5, with D unclear. The germline gives CDR1 SQVTM, CDR2 ANQGSEA. The CDR3 loop spans 11 amino acids. Trimming took off 7 bases at V and 5 bases at J, with 11 bases between the two ends. The CDR3 loop is CSAPELETQYF. CDR3 coding DNA: TGCAGCGCCCCGGAGCTGGAGACCCAGTACTTC.

This chain joins TRBV18 and TRBJ2-3; D unresolved. Trimming shortened V by 4 bases and J by 6 bases, and 8 bases separated the two germline ends. Per germline, CDR1 KGHSH and CDR2 LQKENI. The CDR3 is 12 residues long. The CDR3 sequence: CASSLERDTQYF. CDR3 nucleotides: TGTGCCAGCTCACTCGAAAGGGATACGCAGTATTTT. Variable domain in full (rest from reference TRBV18 and TRBJ2-3): NAGVMQNPRHLVRRRGQEARLRCSPMKGHSHVYWYRQLPEEGLKFMVYLQKENIIDESGMPKERFSAEFPKEGPSILRIQQVVRGDSAAYFCASSLERDTQYFGPGTRLTVL.

CDR3 DNA: TGTGCCAGCAGTGCCCGGCCAGGGGACAGGGGCTACGAGCAGTACTTC. This encodes CASSARPGDRGYEQYF. The chain links TRBV2 to TRBJ2-7; 10 positions agree with TRBD1. CDR3 size: 16 residues. Losses at the gene ends were 4 bases for V and 3 bases for J; bases not matched to a gene: 9. Per the germline V gene, CDR1 is SNHLY and CDR2 is FYNNEI.

The V gene is TRBV6-5, the J gene TRBJ1-2; tentative D call: TRBD1 (5 bases). The CDR3 contains 13 residues. V was cut by 2 bases and J by 4 bases, with 8 bases left in between. Germline V gives CDR1 MNHEY, CDR2 SVGAGI. This CDR3 reads CASSYRDGYGYTF. As DNA, the CDR3 is TGTGCCAGCAGTTACCGGGACGGCTATGGCTACACCTTC.

The rearrangement uses TRBV7-8 and TRBJ2-5, with TRBD1 matching 11 bases. The germline V gene encodes CDR1 SGHVS and CDR2 FQNEAQ. The CDR3 totals 17 residues. J lost 6 bases, V lost 3 bases, and 12 bases had no gene match. The CDR3 DNA sequence: TGTGCCAGCAGCTTCCGCCCGGGGACAGGGGGTACGAAGACCCAGTACTTC. Translated: CASSFRPGTGGTKTQYF.

The CDR3 coding sequence is TGTGCCACCCGCCGGGCTAGCGGTTTTCGAGGAGGGAACACCGGGGAGCTGTTTTTT. Its protein is CATRRASGFRGGNTGELFF. The chain uses TRBV28 and TRBJ2-2, with 7 bases identical to TRBD2. J lost 1 base, V lost 10 bases, and 21 bases had no gene match. The CDR3 has 19 residues. Germline assignment: CDR1 MDHEN and CDR2 SYDVKM.

This clone appeared once. This chain links TRBV7-9 with TRBJ2-3; 7 nucleotides align to TRBD2. V lost 5 bases to trimming and J lost 2 bases; unmatched junction nucleotides: 10. The CDR3 spans 16 residues. Germline V lookup: CDR1 SEHNR, CDR2 FQNEAQ (reference sequence). The DNA for the CDR3 is TGTGCCAGCAGCCAAGGGCTAGCGGACTACACAGATACGCAGTATTTT. Its protein product is CASSQGLADYTDTQYF. Using reference TRBV7-9 and TRBJ2-3 for the parts outside the CDR3, the full variable domain is DTGVSQNPRHKITKRGQNVTFRCDPISEHNRLYWYRQTLGQGPEFLTYFQNEAQLEKSRLLSDRFSAERPKGSFSTLEIQRTEQGDSAMYLCASSQGLADYTDTQYFGPGTRLTVL.

Concerning this clone itself: Other nucleotide sequences in the sample specify the same CDR3. The chain links TRBV7-2 to TRBJ2-3, with D unresolved. V lost 8 bases to trimming and J lost 0 bases, with 6 bases between them. This CDR3 contains 12 residues. The germline V gene encodes CDR1 SGHTA and CDR2 FQGNSA. DNA of the CDR3: TGTGCCAGCTCGAGAAGCACAGATACGCAGTATTTT. Translating it yields CASSRSTDTQYF.

This clone came up once. V gene TRBV7-2 combines with J gene TRBJ2-7; D unclear. V lost 3 bases and J lost 0, with 9 bases in between. This CDR3 is built from 14 residues. The V gene's germline CDR1 is SGHTA and CDR2 FQGNSA. The CDR3 spells CASSLSLASYEQYF. In DNA, the CDR3 is TGTGCCAGCAGCTTGAGCCTCGCCTCCTACGAGCAGTACTTC.

The chain links TRBV7-9 to TRBJ1-2; D gene unclear. Between the trimmed V and J ends, which lost 6 bases and 3 bases, there was a span of 20 bases. There are 16 residues in the CDR3. Germline CDR1 and CDR2: SEHNR and FQNEAQ (reference sequence). CDR3: CASRRPGPPGDYGYTF. CDR3 sequence (DNA): TGTGCCAGCAGACGACCGGGCCCCCCGGGCGACTATGGCTACACCTTC.

Comment on this clone: The same CDR3 also results from other DNA sequences found in this sample. CDR3 nucleotide sequence: TGTGCCAGCTCACCACCCTCGAGTCCTGGAAACACCATATATTTT. Amino acid sequence: CASSPPSSPGNTIYF. V and J are TRBV18 and TRBJ1-3; D gene unclear. The germline V and J ends were trimmed by 0 bases and 2 bases, with 8 bases remaining between them. In germline, CDR1 is KGHSH, CDR2 LQKENI. This CDR3 spans 15 amino acids.

Note on this clone: Other DNA sequences in the sample encode the same CDR3. V gene TRBV30 combines with J gene TRBJ1-2; TRBD1 might be the D (6 bases). V was clipped by 4 bases and J by 4 bases, with 10 bases between them. The germline gives CDR1 GTSNPN, CDR2 SVGIG (reference sequence). This CDR3 region has 12 residues. CDR3 in DNA: TGTGCCTGGATACGAGGGGGCTATGGCTACACCTTC. Translating it yields CAWIRGGYGYTF.

In its sample, this clone was seen a few times. The sample contains more than one DNA sequence encoding this CDR3. The genes are TRBV7-3 and TRBJ2-1; 13 bases line up with TRBD2. J was trimmed by 4 bases and V by 5 bases; bases with no gene match: 2. This CDR3 spans 15 amino acids. Germline loops: CDR1 SGHTA, CDR2 FQGTGA. CDR3 protein: CASSPGLAGYNEQFF. In DNA form, the CDR3 reads TGTGCCAGCAGCCCGGGACTAGCGGGGTACAATGAGCAGTTCTTC.

The genes are TRBV7-3 and TRBJ1-1, with 8 bases identical to TRBD1. J was trimmed by 7 bases and V by 2 bases; bases with no gene match: 3. Per the germline V gene, CDR1 is SGHTA and CDR2 is FQGTGA. The CDR3 spans 13 residues. The DNA of the CDR3 is TGTGCCAGCAGCTTAGAACAGGGGGTTGAAGCTTTCTTT. Amino acids: CASSLEQGVEAFF.

This chain joins TRBV28 and TRBJ2-1, with D perhaps TRBD2 (5 bases). The germline gives CDR1 MDHEN, CDR2 SYDVKM. This CDR3 has 13 residues. Trimming removed 8 bases at V and 12 bases at J, with 20 bases between. The CDR3 reads CASGLTTLKAQFF. The CDR3 DNA reads as TGTGCCAGCGGGTTGACTACCCTCAAGGCGCAGTTCTTC.

The CDR3 nucleotides read TGTGCCAGCAGCCGACGGAGCACCTACGAGCAGTACTTC. The encoded protein is CASSRRSTYEQYF. The V gene is TRBV7-9, the J gene TRBJ2-7, with D hard to call. V was shortened by 5 bases and J by 2 bases, with 10 bases between the two germline ends. The CDR3 has 13 amino acids. CDR1 is SEHNR, CDR2 FQNEAQ, per germline (reference sequence).

The rearrangement joins TRBV28 to TRBJ2-5, with TRBD2 matching 12 bases. Germline CDR1 reads MDHEN; CDR2 reads SYDVKM. With V trimmed by 6 bases and J by 4 bases, 9 bases remained unmatched. This CDR3 comprises 16 residues. The CDR3 protein is CASRRWSGLAGETQYF. The CDR3 region has the DNA TGTGCCAGCAGGAGGTGGTCGGGACTAGCGGGAGAGACCCAGTACTTC.